Listed below are T cell receptor beta chains from one sample, sequenced in a study of T cell changes during pregnancy in multiple sclerosis. Sequencing used immunoSEQ multiplex PCR; TCRdb keeps in-frame clones, though not all of them. Of more than 85,000 clones listed, about 94% are singletons. The sequencing used peripheral blood, collected in the third trimester of pregnancy. The receptors stem from a female donor in good health, enrolled as a control in a pregnancy study. Each CDR3 is given with its conserved first and last residue. The order of the fields is J gene, V gene, clone size, D gene, CDR3 protein, CDR3 DNA. D genes are given only for firm matches. Some rows have no size entry. The others give once, few or many, or a class for an expanded clone.

TRBJ2-2 TRBV27 . . CASTPGEAGAGELFF TGTGCCAGCACCCCCGGGGAGGCCGGCGCCGGGGAGCTGTTTTTT
TRBJ2-7 TRBV10-1 . TRBD2 CASSEEGLAGDPSSYEQYF TGCGCCAGCAGTGAGGAGGGACTAGCGGGAGACCCAAGCTCCTACGAGCAGTACTTC
TRBJ1-3 TRBV6-4 . . CASSPTGGNTIYF TGTGCCAGCAGTCCTACGGGAGGAAACACCATATATTTT
TRBJ2-3 TRBV5-8 once . CASIISTDTQYF TGTGCCAGCATCATTAGCACAGATACGCAGTATTTT
TRBJ2-7 TRBV5-5 . TRBD1 CASSFLGQGFYEQYF TGTGCCAGCAGCTTTTTGGGACAGGGTTTCTACGAGCAGTACTTC
TRBJ2-3 TRBV7-8 . TRBD2 CASSFLGGAGVADTQYF TGTGCCAGCAGCTTTCTCGGTGGTGCGGGAGTGGCAGATACGCAGTATTTT
TRBJ2-5 TRBV6-1 few . CASSEISGRGQETQYF TGTGCCAGCAGTGAAATCAGTGGAAGGGGGCAAGAGACCCAGTACTTC
TRBJ1-1 TRBV28 . . CASSSREKNTEAFF TGTGCCAGCAGTTCCAGGGAAAAGAACACTGAAGCTTTCTTT
TRBJ2-7 TRBV2 . . CASSGNLYEQYF TGTGCCAGCAGTGGTAATCTTTACGAGCAGTACTTC
TRBJ2-3 TRBV28 . TRBD2 CASRSGSTTDTQYF TGTGCCAGCAGGAGCGGGAGTACCACAGATACGCAGTATTTT
TRBJ2-4 TRBV5-4 once . CASSLGTLRGKNIQYF TGTGCCAGCAGCTTGGGAACATTAAGGGGCAAAAACATTCAGTACTTC
TRBJ1-2 TRBV1 . . CTSSPHPGDCLNGYTF TGCACCAGCAGCCCCCATCCCGGGGACTGTCTCAATGGCTACACCTTC
TRBJ1-1 TRBV19 . . CASIDRTEHTEAFF TGTGCCAGTATAGACAGGACGGAGCACACTGAAGCTTTCTTT
TRBJ1-1 TRBV5-1 . . CASSYQGGGNTEAFF TGCGCCAGCAGCTACCAAGGGGGGGGTAACACTGAAGCTTTCTTT
TRBJ1-1 TRBV7-9 . TRBD1 CASSGTGLNTEAFF TGTGCCAGCAGCGGGACAGGGTTGAACACTGAAGCTTTCTTT
TRBJ2-5 TRBV4-1 . . CASSQDPKGGLQETQYF TGCGCCAGCAGCCAAGATCCGAAGGGCGGGCTTCAAGAGACCCAGTACTTC
TRBJ2-7 TRBV19 . TRBD1 CASSLRPPGTGFVLEQYF TGTGCCAGTAGTCTGAGACCCCCGGGGACAGGGTTCGTCTTAGAGCAGTACTTC
TRBJ2-7 TRBV7-9 . TRBD1 CASSTDRALYEQYF TGTGCCAGCAGCACTGACAGGGCTCTCTACGAGCAGTACTTC
TRBJ2-7 TRBV19 . TRBD1 CASSDLRRTGGDEQYF TGTGCCAGTAGCGACCTTAGGAGGACAGGGGGAGACGAGCAGTACTTC
TRBJ2-7 TRBV27 . . CASRGVDSYEQYF TGTGCCAGCAGGGGAGTGGACAGCTACGAGCAGTACTTC
TRBJ2-6 TRBV21-1 . . CASRGGRDGANVLTF TGTGCCAGCAGGGGCGGCAGGGATGGGGCCAACGTCCTGACTTTC
TRBJ1-4 TRBV6-6 . TRBD1 CASSARQGLGEKLFF TGTGCCAGCAGTGCCCGACAGGGTTTAGGCGAAAAACTGTTTTTT
TRBJ1-3 TRBV18 . . CASSPRVAGPNSGNTIYF TGTGCCAGCTCACCAAGAGTTGCAGGTCCCAACTCTGGAAACACCATATATTTT
TRBJ2-3 TRBV7-2 . TRBD2 CASSITSGRARNTDTQYF TGTGCCAGCAGCATTACTAGCGGGAGGGCCCGAAACACAGATACGCAGTATTTT
TRBJ1-2 TRBV6-6 . TRBD1 CASRGQGSNYGYTF TGTGCCAGCAGGGGACAGGGTAGTAACTATGGCTACACCTTC
TRBJ2-1 TRBV30 . . CAGSRGFYNEQFF TGTGCCGGAAGTCGGGGGTTCTACAATGAGCAGTTCTTC
TRBJ2-7 TRBV14 . . CASSQDLRTDYEQYF TGTGCCAGCAGCCAAGATCTCAGGACAGACTACGAGCAGTACTTC
TRBJ2-3 TRBV7-8 once TRBD2 CASSLPTSGSTDTQYF TGTGCCAGCAGCCTCCCCACTAGCGGTAGCACAGATACGCAGTATTTT
TRBJ1-5 TRBV19 . . CASISAGTNQPQHF TGTGCCAGTATAAGCGCCGGGACAAATCAGCCCCAGCATTTT
TRBJ2-1 TRBV9 . TRBD1 CASSARSGQPFDEQFF TGTGCCAGCAGCGCGAGATCGGGACAGCCGTTTGATGAGCAGTTCTTC
TRBJ2-6 TRBV7-9 few . CASSLEEAGANVLTF TGTGCCAGCAGCCTCGAAGAGGCTGGGGCCAACGTCCTGACTTTC
TRBJ2-1 TRBV6-5 . . CASSVVGSGDEQFF TGTGCCAGCAGTGTTGTAGGGAGTGGCGATGAGCAGTTCTTC
TRBJ2-7 TRBV18 . TRBD2 CASSPGTTSSSTEQYF TGTGCCAGCTCACCCGGGACTACGAGCAGTTCTACCGAGCAGTACTTC
TRBJ2-1 TRBV2 . . CASMGGSYNEQFF TGTGCCAGCATGGGGGGCTCCTACAATGAGCAGTTCTTC
TRBJ2-3 TRBV5-4 . . CASSMGRVTDTQYF TGTGCCAGCAGCATGGGCAGGGTCACAGATACGCAGTATTTT
TRBJ2-5 TRBV27 . TRBD2 CASSPLGGVRETQYF TGTGCCAGCAGTCCCTTGGGGGGGGTACGAGAGACCCAGTACTTC
TRBJ2-3 TRBV5-1 . . CASMAIGGIDTQYF TGCGCCAGCATGGCTATAGGGGGAATAGATACGCAGTATTTT
TRBJ2-7 TRBV15 . . CATSRGHDYEQYF TGTGCCACCAGCAGAGGACACGACTACGAGCAGTACTTC
TRBJ2-7 TRBV29-1 once TRBD2 CSGTSGYEQYF TGCAGCGGTACTAGCGGCTACGAGCAGTACTTC
TRBJ2-1 TRBV29-1 . . CSALQKPINEQFF TGCAGCGCCCTCCAGAAACCGATCAATGAGCAGTTCTTC
TRBJ1-2 TRBV11-1 . . CASSLQKGNYGYTF TGTGCCAGCAGCCTACAGAAGGGGAACTATGGCTACACCTTC
TRBJ2-3 TRBV6-6 . TRBD2 CASSYSAGGADTQYF TGTGCCAGCAGTTACTCGGCGGGAGGGGCAGATACGCAGTATTTT
TRBJ2-6 TRBV13 . . CASSESSGANVLTF TGTGCCAGCAGCGAGAGCTCTGGGGCCAACGTCCTGACTTTC
TRBJ2-1 TRBV29-1 once . CSVDVAATYNEQFF TGCAGCGTTGACGTAGCGGCCACCTACAATGAGCAGTTCTTC
TRBJ2-7 TRBV11-2 . . CASSQWGLKQYF TGTGCCAGCAGCCAGTGGGGCCTCAAGCAGTACTTC
TRBJ1-3 TRBV2 . . CASSEIAIYF TGTGCCAGCAGTGAAATCGCCATATATTTT
TRBJ1-1 TRBV2 . . CASSEWAGDTEAFF TGTGCCAGCAGTGAGTGGGCAGGGGACACTGAAGCTTTCTTT
TRBJ2-7 TRBV11-3 . TRBD1 CASSFGQGAGEQYF TGTGCCAGCAGCTTCGGACAGGGGGCGGGCGAGCAGTACTTC
TRBJ2-1 TRBV27 . TRBD2 CASSSAPLSGSPYNEQFF TGTGCCAGCAGTTCAGCGCCCCTTAGCGGGAGTCCCTACAATGAGCAGTTCTTC
TRBJ2-1 TRBV30 . TRBD1 CAWRTGSRNEQFF TGTGCCTGGAGGACAGGGTCGCGCAATGAGCAGTTCTTC